One and the same sample provided the 15 T cell receptor beta chains below, sequenced in a study of blood T cells in healthy people across ages. A second PCR of about 7 to 12 cycles used a sample-barcoded 5' primer and a J-beta primer mix. TCRdb analysed the 5' RACE reads with MiXCR anew, one entry per CDR3 protein. The table shows approximately 730,000 distinct CDR3 sequences, with roughly 41% occurring only once. The sample taken for sequencing was blood. The receptors come from a woman aged 60-75 years in good health.

There are many counts of this clonotype. The rearrangement links TRBV20-1 to TRBJ2-3; 7 positions agree with TRBD2. CDR3 size: 14 residues. Germline-derived CDR1 and CDR2 are DFQATT and SNEGSKA (reference sequence). V dropped 3 bases and J dropped 2; count of bases not matched to a gene: 5. This CDR3 is CSASAGEFTDTQYF. CDR3 nucleotide sequence: TGCAGTGCTAGCGCGGGGGAGTTCACAGATACGCAGTATTTT.

Only one count was recorded for this clonotype. This chain's CDR3 is CASSLGIAGYNEQFF. The DNA for the CDR3 is TGTGCCAGCAGCCTCGGGATAGCGGGATACAATGAGCAGTTCTTC. The chain combines TRBV3-1 with TRBJ2-1, with TRBD2 identical over 8 bases. The CDR3 is 15 residues long. The germline gives CDR1 LGHDT, CDR2 YNNKEL (reference sequence). V shed 4 bases and J 4 bases; nucleotides not matched to a gene: 6.

A note on this clonotype: The junction does not match germline at one end; this may be a read error. This chain joins TRBV12-3 or TRBV12-4 and TRBJ2-6; possible D gene TRBD2, 6 bases. This CDR3 spans 17 amino acids. CDR3 coding DNA: TGTGCCAGCAGTTCCGGTAGCGGAGACCCTGGGGCCGACGTCCTGACTTTC. Its translation: CASSSGSGDPGADVLTF.

This clonotype was seen repeatedly, ten times or more. The genes are TRBV5-1 and TRBJ2-3, with D perhaps assigned TRBD1 or TRBD2 (5 bases each). CDR1 is SGHRS and CDR2 is YFSETQ in the germline V gene. The germline V and J ends were trimmed by 2 bases and 3 bases, with 10 bases remaining between them. This CDR3 has 14 residues. As DNA, the CDR3 is TGCGCCAGCAGCTTCCCGGGACGGACAGATACGCAGTATTTT. Its protein product is CASSFPGRTDTQYF.

The chain couples TRBV5-1 to TRBJ2-5, with 8 bases matching TRBD2. CDR1 and CDR2 from the germline V gene are SGHRS and YFSETQ. J was trimmed by 1 base and V by 3 bases; bases with no gene match: 8. The CDR3 consists of 16 residues. In nucleotides, the CDR3 is TGCGCCAGCAGCTCCGACCCAGCGGGGGCCCAAGAGACCCAGTACTTC. Protein product: CASSSDPAGAQETQYF.

The gene calls are TRBV6-2 or TRBV6-3 and TRBJ2-5; D call uncertain. The J call may be in error: the DNA end matches TRBJ2-7 better. Germline lookup yields CDR1 MNHEY and CDR2 SVGEGT. CDR3 size: 10 residues. Here the CDR3 DNA reads TGTGCCAGCAGCCAAGGCGAGCAGTACTTC. Translating gives CASSQGEQYF.

About this clonotype: A much more abundant neighbour one base away suggests this may be a read error. V gene TRBV6-6 combines with J gene TRBJ2-4; no reliable D call. The CDR3 is 15 amino acids. Germline CDR1 and CDR2: MNHNY and SVGAGI (reference sequence). CDR3 nucleotide sequence: TGTGCCAGCAGTGGGCCGGAAAGGGCCAAAAACATTCAGGACTTC. Protein product: CASSGPERAKNIQDF.

This clonotype was seen a few times. The V and J genes are TRBV7-3 and TRBJ2-3; 8 bases fit TRBD2. After removal of 4 bases from V and 5 bases from J, the junction contained 8 bases not matched to a gene. CDR3 size: 15 residues. Germline V CDR1 and CDR2: SGHTA, FQGTGA. DNA of the CDR3: TGTGCCAGCAGCTCCCGAGAGCGGGGGTTAGATACGCAGTATTTT. Translating it yields CASSSRERGLDTQYF.

The sample holds a few counts of this clonotype. The chain carries TRBV2 and TRBJ2-3, with 10 positions matching TRBD2. V lost 7 bases and J lost 3; bases outside the gene matches: 7. CDR3 length: 15 residues. Germline V lookup: CDR1 SNHLY, CDR2 FYNNEI. The CDR3 reads CASKSGLAVTDTQYF. The CDR3 DNA follows: TGTGCCAGCAAATCCGGACTAGCGGTTACAGATACGCAGTATTTT.

The gene calls are TRBV9 and TRBJ1-1; D perhaps matches TRBD1 (5 bases). CDR3 length: 15 residues. Germline-derived CDR1 and CDR2 are SGDLS and YYNGEE. Trimming removed 3 bases from V and 2 bases from J, with 14 bases in between. The CDR3 region has the DNA TGTGCCAGCAGCGGAGATCCCGACAGCAACACTGAAGCTTTCTTT. This translates into CASSGDPDSNTEAFF. The full variable domain, in which reference TRBV9 and TRBJ1-1 provide the parts outside the CDR3, is DSGVTQTPKHLITATGQRVTLRCSPRSGDLSVYWYQQSLDQGLQFLIQYYNGEERAKGNILERFSAQQFPDLHSELNLSSLELGDSALYFCASSGDPDSNTEAFFGQGTRLTVV.

The chain has TRBV30 and TRBJ2-7; TRBD2 matches 7 bases. Looked up from germline, CDR1 is GTSNPN and CDR2 is SVGIG (reference sequence). V lost 2 bases to trimming and J lost 7 bases; unmatched junction nucleotides: 11. The CDR3 sequence is 14 residues long. CDR3 sequence: CAWSFERGENEQYF. The CDR3 nucleotides read TGTGCCTGGAGTTTCGAGCGGGGTGAGAATGAGCAGTACTTC.

The gene calls are TRBV19 and TRBJ2-7, with TRBD2 as a possible D gene (5 bases). The V gene lost 3 bases and the J gene lost 7 bases, with 19 bases spanning the gap. The length of the CDR3 is 15 residues. The V gene's germline CDR1 is LNHDA and CDR2 SQIVND (reference sequence). CDR3 nucleotide sequence: TGTGCCAGTAGTATTGTAGCGAGCTCCTACAATGAGCAGTACTTC. It specifies CASSIVASSYNEQYF.

This clonotype was counted between two and nine times. V gene TRBV10-3 combines with J gene TRBJ1-1, with 8 nucleotides matching TRBD1. The V gene end was trimmed by 3 bases and the J gene end by 6 bases; junction bases not matched to a gene: 9. This CDR3 is built from 15 residues. The germline V gene encodes CDR1 ENHRY and CDR2 SYGVKD. The CDR3: CAISEEPTGEAEAFF. Here the CDR3 DNA reads TGTGCCATCAGTGAAGAGCCGACAGGGGAAGCTGAAGCTTTCTTT.

This sequence joins TRBV20-1 and TRBJ1-5; D is perhaps TRBD1 (6 bases). V was trimmed by 0 bases and J by 7 bases, leaving 16 bases between them. The V gene's germline CDR1 is DFQATT and CDR2 SNEGSKA (reference sequence). This CDR3 comprises 15 residues. The CDR3 DNA reads TGCAGTGCTAGAGAATCGGGGGGGCGTGGGCAGCCCCAGCATTTT. Its protein product is CSARESGGRGQPQHF.

To note about this clonotype: A much larger clone sits a single nucleotide away, making a read error possible. V gene TRBV20-1 combines with J gene TRBJ1-2; a weak D match, TRBD1 (5 bases). This CDR3 has 14 residues. Germline V gene data show CDR1 as DFQATT and CDR2 as SNEGSKA (reference sequence). V was cut by 6 bases and J by 4 bases, with 18 bases left in between. The CDR3 region has the DNA TGCAGTGCGCCCGGGGCAGGGCGTCTCTATGGCTACACCTTC. Residues: CSAPGAGRLYGYTF.